This T cell receptor (beta chain) was observed in a study of human T cells and chemical hapten exposure. Regarding time point: patch test 1, 2 weeks after DPC sensitization. Treatment described: therapeutic diphenylcyclopropenone sensitization with weekly scalp DPC. After removal of 6 bases from V and 7 bases from J, the junction contained 9 bases not matched to a gene. Germline V gene lookup returns CDR1 LNHDA and CDR2 SQIVND (reference sequence). CDR3 length equals 14 residues. This clonotype occurred many times. TCRdb itself ran the RACE reads through MiXCR, one entry per CDR3 protein. Here the sample spans tens of thousands of distinct CDR3 sequences, 9.3% being singletons.

The V and J genes are TRBV19 and TRBJ1-2; 9 bases line up with TRBD1. The clonotype comes from a woman between 45 and 60 years old with alopecia areata. Some clones in this sample may be carry-over from other donors' samples. The sequences come from whole blood, collected in connection with sensitization to the hapten diphenylcyclopropenone (DPC). CDR3 protein: CASRARDREGGYTF. For the CDR3, the DNA is TGTGCCAGTAGAGCCCGGGACAGGGAAGGTGGCTACACCTTC.